This TCR beta chain was found in a study of T cells in Graves' hyperthyroidism and ophthalmopathy. As for this clonotype: Its antigen is not known.

Amplification yielded TCR beta CDR3 regions, with RNA transcripts as the source. TCR CDR3 underwent first-round RT-PCR with the HTBI primer set. TCRdb reanalysed the multiplex PCR reads using MiXCR and keeps one entry per CDR3 protein. The sample yields more than 500,000 distinct CDR3 sequences, about 46% seen once. General study points: Onset of ophthalmopathy came a median 6.5 months after the model predicted it. Peripheral blood also featured most of the thyroid clonotypes expanded above 0.001.

Clinical symptoms, serum thyroxine and TRAb, thyroid ultrasound and orbital computed tomography were used for the diagnoses. From germline, CDR1 is SEHNR and CDR2 FQNEAQ (reference sequence). The ends lost 4 bases at V and 9 bases at J; junction bases unmatched: 13. The CDR3 is 17 residues long. This chain uses TRBV7-9 with TRBJ1-6; TRBD1 matches at 9 bases. The sequence came from an adult woman with Graves' disease, either hyperthyroidism or ophthalmopathy (not recorded which). Material for sequencing was peripheral blood or thyroid tissue (not recorded which). This chain's CDR3 is CASSSNRDRVVGSPLHF. As DNA, the CDR3 is TGTGCCAGCAGCTCGAACCGGGACAGGGTCGTTGGTTCACCCCTCCACTTT.